Included here is one T cell receptor beta chain sequence, with context. Its target is not known. This table comes from immunoSEQ multiplex PCR, and its TCRdb copy is limited to in-frame clones, with some not included. The sample gives 75,000 to 100,000 clones, 70% to 90% of which show up once; 13% is in the top ten. The data belong to a study of T cell responses to AZD1222 COVID-19 vaccine. Study outcomes and limitations: Baseline testing showed seropositivity in only 5 or 6 AZD1222 recipients. Repertoires were collected only later (after the peak T cell response had occurred). Mostly white British, mostly female donors; authors suggested clonal diversity may be underestimated.

V shed 5 bases and J 3 bases; nucleotides not matched to a gene: 11. There are 16 residues in the CDR3. CDR1 and CDR2 from the germline V gene are SGHTA and FQGTGA. Sequenced here: peripheral blood, sampled on day 0 of AZD1222 vaccination. The TCR was taken from an adult in good health. This chain uses TRBV7-3 with TRBJ2-5; TRBD2 matches 8 bases. CDR3 loop: CASSPFVSGAKETQYF. The CDR3 DNA sequence: TGTGCCAGCAGCCCGTTTGTTAGCGGGGCAAAAGAGACCCAGTACTTC. Full variable domain (remainder filled in from reference TRBV7-3 and TRBJ2-5): GAGVSQTPSNKVTEKGKYVELRCDPISGHTALYWYRQSLGQGPEFLIYFQGTGAADDSGLPNDRFFAVRPEGSVSTLKIQRTERGDSAVYLCASSPFVSGAKETQYFGPGTRLLVL.